These T cell receptor beta chains were read from a single sample in a study of human T cells and chemical hapten exposure. TCRdb reprocessed the RACE reads with MiXCR, giving one entry per CDR3 protein. The sample lists 380,000 or so distinct CDR3 sequences; about 5% were seen once. The sample was whole blood, taken in connection with sensitization to the hapten diphenylcyclopropenone (DPC). The receptor set was obtained from a woman aged 18-29 years with alopecia areata. Some clones in this sample may be carry-over from other donors' samples. Both conserved end residues are part of each CDR3.

CDR3	V	J
CASREGDSLRQPQHF	TRBV5-1	TRBJ1-5
CASSRTSGGHVGYGYTF	TRBV18	TRBJ1-2
CASSRNRQGNTEAFF	TRBV12-3/TRBV12-4	TRBJ1-1
CSGRAGGPNSGNTIYF	TRBV20-1	TRBJ1-3
CASGPGPDTDTQYF	TRBV6-2/TRBV6-3	TRBJ2-3
CASSSRTGLTDTQYF	TRBV7-8	TRBJ2-3
CASSPRGQGGADTQYF	TRBV5-1	TRBJ2-3
CASSLGTSWTTDTQYF	TRBV11-2	TRBJ2-3
CAISESRQFNQPQHF	TRBV10-3	TRBJ1-5
CSARVGLAGGDNEQFF	TRBV20-1	TRBJ2-1